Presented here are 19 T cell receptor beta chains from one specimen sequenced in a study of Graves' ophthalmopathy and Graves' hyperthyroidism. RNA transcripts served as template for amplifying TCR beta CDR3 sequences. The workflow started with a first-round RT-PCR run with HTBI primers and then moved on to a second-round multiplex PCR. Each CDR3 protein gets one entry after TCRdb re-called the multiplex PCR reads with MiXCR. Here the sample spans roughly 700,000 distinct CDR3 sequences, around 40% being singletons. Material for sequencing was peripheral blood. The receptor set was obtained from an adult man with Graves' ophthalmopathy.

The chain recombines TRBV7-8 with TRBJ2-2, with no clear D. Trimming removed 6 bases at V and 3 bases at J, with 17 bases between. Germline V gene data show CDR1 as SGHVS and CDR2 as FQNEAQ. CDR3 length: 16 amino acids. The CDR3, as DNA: TGTGCCAGCAGTCAAGATTGGGCGACGTACACCGGGGAGCTGTTTTTT. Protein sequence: CASSQDWATYTGELFF.

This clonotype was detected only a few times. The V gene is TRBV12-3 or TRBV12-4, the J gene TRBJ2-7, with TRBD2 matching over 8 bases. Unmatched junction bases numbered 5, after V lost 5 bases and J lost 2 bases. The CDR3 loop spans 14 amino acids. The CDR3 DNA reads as TGTGCCAGCAGTCACATCGGGGGGGCCTACGAGCAGTACTTC. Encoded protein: CASSHIGGAYEQYF.

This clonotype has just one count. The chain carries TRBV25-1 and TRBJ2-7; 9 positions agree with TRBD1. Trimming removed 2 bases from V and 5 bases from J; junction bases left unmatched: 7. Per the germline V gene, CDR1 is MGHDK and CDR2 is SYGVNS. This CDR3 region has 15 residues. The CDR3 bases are TGTGCCAGCAGTGAAGCATGGGACAGGGACCACGAGCAGTACTTC. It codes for CASSEAWDRDHEQYF.

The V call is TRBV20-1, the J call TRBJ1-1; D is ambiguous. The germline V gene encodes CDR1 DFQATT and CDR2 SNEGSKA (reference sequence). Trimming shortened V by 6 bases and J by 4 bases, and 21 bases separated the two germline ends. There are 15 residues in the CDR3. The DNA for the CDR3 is TGCAGTGCCTCAACCGGGAGGTCGGCCAGCACTGAAGCTTTCTTT. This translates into CSASTGRSASTEAFF.

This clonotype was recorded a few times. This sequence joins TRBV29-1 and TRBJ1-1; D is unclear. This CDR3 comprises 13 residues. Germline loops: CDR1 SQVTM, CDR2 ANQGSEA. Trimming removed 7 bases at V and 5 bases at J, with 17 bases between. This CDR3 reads CSGKDGLTTEAFF. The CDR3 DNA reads TGCAGCGGGAAGGACGGGCTTACGACTGAAGCTTTCTTT.

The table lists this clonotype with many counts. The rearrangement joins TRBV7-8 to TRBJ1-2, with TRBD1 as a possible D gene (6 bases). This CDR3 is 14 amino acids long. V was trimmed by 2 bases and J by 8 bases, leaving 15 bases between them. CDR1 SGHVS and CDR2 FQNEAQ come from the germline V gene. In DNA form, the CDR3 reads TGTGCCAGCAGCTTAAGACAGGCAACCGGAGGCTACACCTTC. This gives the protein CASSLRQATGGYTF.

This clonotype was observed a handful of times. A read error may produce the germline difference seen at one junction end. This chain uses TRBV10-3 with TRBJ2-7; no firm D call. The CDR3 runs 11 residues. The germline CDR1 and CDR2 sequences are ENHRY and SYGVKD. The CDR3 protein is CASSYTSEQYF. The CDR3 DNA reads TGTGCCAGCAGTTACACAAGCGAGCAGTACTTC.

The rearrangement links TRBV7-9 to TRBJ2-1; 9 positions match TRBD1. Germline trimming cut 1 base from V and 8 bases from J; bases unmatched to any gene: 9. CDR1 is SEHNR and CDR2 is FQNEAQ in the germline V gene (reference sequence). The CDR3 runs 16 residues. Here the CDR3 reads CASSLDLGQGSHEQFF. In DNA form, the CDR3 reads TGTGCCAGCAGCTTAGATCTTGGACAGGGGTCCCATGAGCAGTTCTTC.

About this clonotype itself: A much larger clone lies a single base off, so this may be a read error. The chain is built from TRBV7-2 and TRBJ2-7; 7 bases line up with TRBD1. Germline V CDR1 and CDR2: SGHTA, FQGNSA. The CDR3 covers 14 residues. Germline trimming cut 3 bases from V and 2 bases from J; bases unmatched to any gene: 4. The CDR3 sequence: CASSFAGTAYEQYF. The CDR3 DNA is TGTGCCAGCAGCTTCGCCGGGACAGCCTACGAGCAGTACTTC.

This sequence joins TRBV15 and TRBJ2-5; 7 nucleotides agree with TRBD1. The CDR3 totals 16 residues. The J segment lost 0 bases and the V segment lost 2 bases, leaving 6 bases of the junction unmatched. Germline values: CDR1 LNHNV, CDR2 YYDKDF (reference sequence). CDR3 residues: CATSRKRDSYQETQYF. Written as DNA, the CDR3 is TGTGCCACCAGCAGAAAGAGGGACAGTTACCAAGAGACCCAGTACTTC.

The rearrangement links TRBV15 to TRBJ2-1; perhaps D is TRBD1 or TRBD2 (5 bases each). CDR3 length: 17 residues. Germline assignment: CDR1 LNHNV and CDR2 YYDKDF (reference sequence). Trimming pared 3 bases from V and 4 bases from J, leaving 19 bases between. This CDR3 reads CATSSGLSRRTYNEQFF. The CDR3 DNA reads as TGTGCCACCAGCAGTGGACTTTCGAGACGGACATACAATGAGCAGTTCTTC.

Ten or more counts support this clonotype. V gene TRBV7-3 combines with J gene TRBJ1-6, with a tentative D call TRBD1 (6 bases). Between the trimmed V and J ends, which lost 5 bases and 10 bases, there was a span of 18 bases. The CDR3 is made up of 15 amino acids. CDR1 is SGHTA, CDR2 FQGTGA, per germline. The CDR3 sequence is CASSLNKGGDSPLHF. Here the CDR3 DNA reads TGTGCCAGCAGCCTCAATAAGGGGGGCGACTCACCCCTCCACTTT.

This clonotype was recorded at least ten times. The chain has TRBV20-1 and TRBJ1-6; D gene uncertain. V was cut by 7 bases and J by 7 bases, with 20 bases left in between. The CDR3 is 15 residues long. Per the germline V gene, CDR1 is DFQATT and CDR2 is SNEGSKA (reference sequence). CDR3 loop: CSVPAGDIANSPLHF. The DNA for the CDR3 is TGCAGTGTCCCCGCTGGCGACATTGCGAATTCACCCCTCCACTTT.

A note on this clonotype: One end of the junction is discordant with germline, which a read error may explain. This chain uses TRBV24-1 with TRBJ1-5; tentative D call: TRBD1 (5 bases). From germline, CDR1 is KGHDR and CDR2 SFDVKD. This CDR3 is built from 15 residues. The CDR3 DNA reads TGTGCCAGCAGTCCCGTCAGGGCACGCAATCAGCCCCAGCATTTT. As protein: CASSPVRARNQPQHF.

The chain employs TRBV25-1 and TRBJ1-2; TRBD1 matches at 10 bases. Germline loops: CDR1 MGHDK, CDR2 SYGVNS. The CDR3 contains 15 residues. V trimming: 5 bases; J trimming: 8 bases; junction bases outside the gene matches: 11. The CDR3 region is CASSPGDRGGGGYTF. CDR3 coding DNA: TGTGCCAGCAGTCCCGGGGACAGGGGCGGCGGGGGCTACACCTTC.

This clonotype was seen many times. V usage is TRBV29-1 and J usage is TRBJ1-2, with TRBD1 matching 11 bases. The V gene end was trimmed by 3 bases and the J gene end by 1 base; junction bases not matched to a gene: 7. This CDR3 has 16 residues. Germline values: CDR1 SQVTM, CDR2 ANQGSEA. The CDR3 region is CSVDGQGARDNYGYTF. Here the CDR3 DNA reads TGCAGCGTTGATGGACAGGGGGCGCGGGATAACTATGGCTACACCTTC.

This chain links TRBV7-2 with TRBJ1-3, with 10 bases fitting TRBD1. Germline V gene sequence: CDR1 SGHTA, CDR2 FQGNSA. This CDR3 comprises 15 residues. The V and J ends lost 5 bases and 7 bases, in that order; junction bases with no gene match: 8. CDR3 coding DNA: TGTGCCAGCAGCCAACGTTCGGGACAGGGGAACACCATATATTTT. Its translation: CASSQRSGQGNTIYF.

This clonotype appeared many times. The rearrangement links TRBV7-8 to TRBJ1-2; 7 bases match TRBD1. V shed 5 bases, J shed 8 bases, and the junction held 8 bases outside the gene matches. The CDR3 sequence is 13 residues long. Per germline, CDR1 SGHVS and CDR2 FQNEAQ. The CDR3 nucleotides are TGTGCCAGCAGCCCTATTAAAGGGGGCGGCTACACCTTC. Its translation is CASSPIKGGGYTF. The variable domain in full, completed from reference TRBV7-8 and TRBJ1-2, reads GAGVSQSPRYKVAKRGQDVALRCDPISGHVSLFWYQQALGQGPEFLTYFQNEAQLDKSGLPSDRFFAERPEGSVSTLKIQRTQQEDSAVYLCASSPIKGGGYTFGSGTRLTVV.

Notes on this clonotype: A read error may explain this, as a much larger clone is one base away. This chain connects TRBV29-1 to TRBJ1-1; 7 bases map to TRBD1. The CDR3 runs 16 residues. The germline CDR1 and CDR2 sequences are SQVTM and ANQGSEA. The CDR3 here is CSVERDRATLKTEAFF. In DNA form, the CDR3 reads TGCAGCGTTGAGCGGGACAGAGCAACCTTGAAAACTGAAGCTTTCTTT.